The 32 T cell receptor beta chains given below trace back to one sample, sequenced in a study of OX40 agonist ivuxolimab in advanced cancers. Libraries were prepared by immunoSEQ multiplex PCR; TCRdb keeps only in-frame clonotypes and omits some of them. The sample consists of around 47,000 clones, roughly 84% of them appearing once. The input for sequencing was CD4+ or CD8+ T cells sorted from blood, taken in a trial of the OX40 agonist ivuxolimab. The origin of the receptors is an adult with an advanced solid tumor such as melanoma, head and neck, liver or kidney cancer.

In this sample, this clone turned up once. The CDR3 spells CASSWGRGSNYGYTF. CDR3 in DNA: TGTGCCAGCAGCTGGGGGAGGGGGTCCAACTATGGCTACACCTTC. The chain combines TRBV11-2 with TRBJ1-2, with TRBD1 as a possible D gene (6 bases). V lost 4 bases and J 2 bases, leaving 14 bases between the germline ends. The CDR3 totals 15 residues. Per the germline V gene, CDR1 is SGHAT and CDR2 is FQNNGV.

This clone was seen only once. J is TRBJ2-3 and V is TRBV9; 15 nucleotides align to TRBD2. This CDR3 is 19 amino acids long. Losses at the gene ends were 4 bases for V and 0 bases for J; bases not matched to a gene: 9. CDR1 and CDR2 from the germline V gene are SGDLS and YYNGEE. Written as DNA, the CDR3 is TGTGCCAGCAGCCCATTCCCGGGACTAGCGGGGGGCAGCACAGATACGCAGTATTTT. The encoded protein is CASSPFPGLAGGSTDTQYF.

V gene TRBV9 combines with J gene TRBJ1-5; D is unresolved. The CDR3 runs 14 residues. Germline CDR1 reads SGDLS; CDR2 reads YYNGEE. V lost 0 bases and J lost 9, with 13 bases in between. CDR3 residues: CASSVGADEPPQHF. CDR3 nucleotide sequence: TGTGCCAGCAGCGTAGGGGCCGATGAACCGCCCCAGCATTTT.

In nucleotides, the CDR3 is TGTGCCAGCAGCTTGGGACTAGCGGGGAGCATCGGTGAGCAGTTCTTC. It codes for CASSLGLAGSIGEQFF. The rearrangement links TRBV5-6 to TRBJ2-1; 11 bases agree with TRBD2. Trimming removed 0 bases from V and 9 bases from J; junction bases left unmatched: 8. Looked up from germline, CDR1 is SGHDT and CDR2 is YYEEEE. There are 16 residues in the CDR3.

The V and J genes are TRBV13 and TRBJ1-1; D gene ambiguous. CDR1 and CDR2 from the germline V gene are PRHDT and FYEKMQ (reference sequence). Trimming removed 5 bases at V and 9 bases at J, with 16 bases between. This CDR3 has 13 residues. As DNA, the CDR3 is TGTGCCAGCAGCCCGCGGGAGCGCGGTAAAGCTTTCTTT. Its translation is CASSPRERGKAFF.

V gene TRBV10-1 combines with J gene TRBJ2-7; D perhaps matches TRBD1 (6 bases). The CDR3 has 13 amino acids. Trimming cost V 6 bases and J 5 bases, with 14 bases left between them. Germline V gene data show CDR1 as WNHNN and CDR2 as SYGVQD (reference sequence). As DNA, the CDR3 is TGCGCCAGCAGCACAGGGAACTTCCACGAGCAGTACTTC. This gives the protein CASSTGNFHEQYF.

The chain has TRBV6-1 and TRBJ1-1; D not certain. CDR1 and CDR2 from the germline V gene are MNHNS and SASEGT. V lost 7 bases and J 3 bases, leaving 15 bases between the germline ends. This CDR3 contains 14 residues. The CDR3, as DNA: TGTGCCAGCATCGGGTTCAATTCCGACACTGAAGCTTTCTTT. As protein: CASIGFNSDTEAFF.

The genes are TRBV5-5 and TRBJ2-7, with 12 bases identical to TRBD2. Germline-derived CDR1 and CDR2 are SGHKS and YYEKEE (reference sequence). J was trimmed by 4 bases and V by 0 bases; bases with no gene match: 11. This CDR3 comprises 18 residues. For the CDR3, the DNA is TGTGCCAGCAGCTTGGCCGGACGACTAGCGGGAGCCGGGTACGAGCAGTACTTC. This encodes CASSLAGRLAGAGYEQYF.

The chain combines TRBV27 with TRBJ1-2; weak D call: TRBD1 (6 bases). Germline V gene lookup returns CDR1 MNHEY and CDR2 SMNVEV (reference sequence). Trimming took 8 bases from V and 2 from J, leaving 9 bases between them. The CDR3 extends over 12 amino acids. The CDR3 sequence is CASRGQNYGYTF. Here the CDR3 DNA reads TGTGCCAGCCGAGGACAGAACTATGGCTACACCTTC.

The V call is TRBV28, the J call TRBJ2-1; 11 bases fit TRBD2. J lost 8 bases, V lost 3 bases, and 3 bases had no gene match. In germline, CDR1 is MDHEN, CDR2 SYDVKM. CDR3 size: 14 residues. CDR3 bases: TGTGCCAGCAGTTTTAGCGGGGGGGCAGATGAGCAGTTCTTC. This sequence encodes CASSFSGGADEQFF.

This sequence joins TRBV2 and TRBJ2-1, with a tentative D call TRBD2 (6 bases). The V and J ends lost 9 bases and 2 bases respectively, with 11 bases between them. The germline V gene encodes CDR1 SNHLY and CDR2 FYNNEI. The CDR3 has 13 amino acids. CDR3 sequence reads: CARAGRPYNEQFF. The CDR3 coding sequence is TGTGCCAGGGCGGGACGCCCCTACAATGAGCAGTTCTTC.

The chain links TRBV28 to TRBJ2-6, with a tentative D call TRBD2 (6 bases). Per germline, CDR1 MDHEN and CDR2 SYDVKM. Trimming stripped 7 bases from V and 2 bases from J, with 6 bases between. The CDR3 is 13 amino acids. CDR3 bases: TGTGCCAGCACGGGGGCTGGGGCCAACGTCCTGACTTTC. It yields the protein CASTGAGANVLTF. The whole variable domain, filled in from reference TRBV28 and TRBJ2-6, reads DVKVTQSSRYLVKRTGEKVFLECVQDMDHENMFWYRQDPGLGLRLIYFSYDVKMKEKGDIPEGYSVSREKKERFSLILESASTNQTSMYLCASTGAGANVLTFGAGSRLTVL.

V and J are TRBV7-9 and TRBJ2-2, with D unclear. The V end was cut by 8 bases, the J end by 4 bases, with 14 bases between. The CDR3 runs to 14 residues. Per the germline V gene, CDR1 is SEHNR and CDR2 is FQNEAQ (reference sequence). Here the CDR3 reads CASQLRFPTGELFF. CDR3 nucleotides: TGTGCCAGCCAGCTTCGGTTCCCCACCGGGGAGCTGTTTTTT.

The DNA for the CDR3 is TGTGCCAGCAGTTCTAGTTCCGGGGCCAACGTCCTGACTTTC. It translates to CASSSSSGANVLTF. V gene TRBV28 combines with J gene TRBJ2-6; the D is unclear. This CDR3 spans 14 amino acids. Germline-derived CDR1 and CDR2 are MDHEN and SYDVKM. V was shortened by 4 bases and J by 4 bases, with 8 bases between the two germline ends.

CDR3 DNA sequence: TGTGCCAGCATCCTCAGGGGGGTCGATGAGCAGTTCTTC. It codes for CASILRGVDEQFF. V is TRBV7-9 and J is TRBJ2-1; maybe TRBD1 (7 bases). V lost 7 bases and J 8 bases, leaving 15 bases between the germline ends. CDR1 and CDR2 (germline): SEHNR, FQNEAQ (reference sequence). This CDR3 comprises 13 residues.

The V and J genes are TRBV7-6 and TRBJ2-7; 12 bases align to TRBD1. CDR3 length: 15 residues. Germline V gene data show CDR1 as SGHVS and CDR2 as FNYEAQ. V trimming: 4 bases; J trimming: 7 bases; junction bases outside the gene matches: 8. The CDR3 DNA reads as TGTGCCAGCAGCTGGGGGACAGGGGGCGGTTTTGAGCAGTACTTC. This sequence encodes CASSWGTGGGFEQYF.

Concerning this clone: Additional DNA sequences in this sample encode the identical CDR3. V gene TRBV13 combines with J gene TRBJ1-1; maybe TRBD1 (6 bases). V was shortened by 5 bases and J by 2 bases, with 12 bases between the two germline ends. The CDR3 is 14 residues long. Germline CDR1 and CDR2: PRHDT and FYEKMQ (reference sequence). CDR3 loop: CASSVQGPNTEAFF. CDR3 nucleotide sequence: TGTGCCAGCAGCGTACAGGGCCCAAACACTGAAGCTTTCTTT.

The rearrangement uses TRBV6-1 and TRBJ2-7, with 9 bases fitting TRBD1. Germline values: CDR1 MNHNS, CDR2 SASEGT. The V gene end was trimmed by 8 bases and the J gene end by 7 bases; junction bases not matched to a gene: 9. There are 13 residues in the CDR3. CDR3 nucleotide sequence: TGTGCCAGCCACAGGGGGCAATTTAGGGAGCAGTACTTC. Protein sequence: CASHRGQFREQYF.

V and J are TRBV21-1 and TRBJ2-7; the table's D call, TRBD2, has no DNA check behind it. TRBV21-1 is deemed a pseudogene. CDR3 length: 11 residues. The CDR3, as DNA: TGTGCCAGCAGTCACTCATCGGAGGAGTACTTC. This translates into CASSHSSEEYF.

The rearrangement joins TRBV10-2 to TRBJ1-5; maybe TRBD1 (5 bases). CDR1 WSHSY and CDR2 SAAADI come from the germline V gene. Trimming pared 6 bases from V and 6 bases from J, leaving 9 bases between. The CDR3 consists of 12 residues. The CDR3 DNA sequence: TGCGCCAGCAGGGCAGGGAGTCAGCCCCAGCATTTT. Its protein is CASRAGSQPQHF.

Here the CDR3 DNA reads TGTGCCAGTAGTACAGGGACGCCCAGCTCCTACGAGCAGTACTTC. Encoded protein: CASSTGTPSSYEQYF. The V and J genes are TRBV19 and TRBJ2-7, with D perhaps given as TRBD1 or TRBD2 (5 bases each). V was shortened by 4 bases and J by 0 bases, with 13 bases between the two germline ends. This CDR3 region has 15 residues. Germline V gene lookup returns CDR1 LNHDA and CDR2 SQIVND (reference sequence).

J is TRBJ1-4 and V is TRBV5-8, with no clear D. Per germline, CDR1 SGHTS and CDR2 YDEGEE. CDR3 length equals 15 residues. Trimming took 2 bases from V and 5 from J, leaving 13 bases between them. The CDR3 loop is CASSFYGSGNEKLFF. The CDR3 DNA sequence: TGTGCCAGCAGCTTTTACGGGAGTGGGAATGAAAAACTGTTTTTT.

The chain has TRBV11-3 and TRBJ2-1, with TRBD2 as a possible D gene (5 bases). V lost 1 base and J 8 bases, leaving 15 bases between the germline ends. This CDR3 is 15 amino acids long. Germline CDR1 and CDR2: SGHNT and YENEEA. The CDR3 region is CASSLVEEVGYEQFF. The CDR3, as DNA: TGTGCCAGCAGCTTAGTTGAGGAGGTCGGGTATGAGCAGTTCTTC.

The rearrangement uses TRBV5-1 and TRBJ2-1, with 8 bases aligning to TRBD2. V shed 7 bases and J 3 bases; nucleotides not matched to a gene: 12. The germline V gene has CDR1 SGHRS and CDR2 YFSETQ. This CDR3 comprises 16 residues. The CDR3 spells CASESGSGALYNEQFF. The CDR3, as DNA: TGCGCCAGCGAGTCGGGTAGCGGGGCCCTCTACAATGAGCAGTTCTTC. The full variable domain, its missing parts supplied by reference TRBV5-1 and TRBJ2-1, is KAGVTQTPRYLIKTRGQQVTLSCSPISGHRSVSWYQQTPGQGLQFLFEYFSETQRNKGNFPGRFSGRQFSNSRSEMNVSTLELGDSALYLCASESGSGALYNEQFFGPGTRLTVL.

The chain couples TRBV5-1 to TRBJ2-1; TRBD2 matches at 16 bases. V was clipped by 3 bases and J by 7 bases; unmatched bases: 7. The V gene's germline CDR1 is SGHRS and CDR2 YFSETQ. The CDR3 has 17 residues. CDR3 in amino acids: CASSSAPGLAGGNEQFF. CDR3 DNA: TGCGCCAGCAGCTCGGCGCCGGGACTAGCGGGAGGGAATGAGCAGTTCTTC.

This clone was recorded only once. The chain employs TRBV11-2 and TRBJ1-5, with a possible D match to TRBD1 (5 bases). The CDR3 covers 14 residues. Germline values: CDR1 SGHAT, CDR2 FQNNGV. V was pared by 11 bases and J by 4 bases, with 18 bases between. CDR3 in amino acids: CAGQAEGFNQPQHF. DNA of the CDR3: TGTGCCGGACAAGCGGAGGGATTTAATCAGCCCCAGCATTTT.

The chain links TRBV19 to TRBJ2-2, with a tentative D call TRBD1 (5 bases). The CDR3 is 14 residues long. V was shortened by 8 bases and J by 1 base, with 11 bases between the two germline ends. Germline loops: CDR1 LNHDA, CDR2 SQIVND (reference sequence). The CDR3 DNA is TGTGCCAGTTGCCCTCAGGGGAACACCGGGGAGCTGTTTTTT. Translation: CASCPQGNTGELFF.

This sequence joins TRBV11-3 and TRBJ2-1; D ambiguous. The CDR3 length is 14 residues. With 6 bases removed from V and 6 bases from J, the gap between germline ends came to 15 bases. The V gene's germline CDR1 is SGHNT and CDR2 YENEEA. The DNA for the CDR3 is TGTGCCAGCAGTTCTGGGCTCGGACCCAATGAGCAGTTCTTC. Amino acids: CASSSGLGPNEQFF.

The chain couples TRBV7-9 to TRBJ2-5; D is ambiguous. The germline gives CDR1 SEHNR, CDR2 FQNEAQ (reference sequence). This CDR3 contains 14 residues. Trimming removed 2 bases at V and 3 bases at J, with 10 bases between. The CDR3 region has the DNA TGTGCCAGCAGCTTATCTTACGGTAAAGAGACCCAGTACTTC. Translation gives CASSLSYGKETQYF.

The rearrangement uses TRBV6-5 and TRBJ1-2, with 9 bases fitting TRBD1. Germline CDR1 is MNHEY and CDR2 is SVGAGI. The CDR3 runs 15 residues. V gave up 6 bases and J gave up 2 bases; unmatched junction bases: 7. The CDR3: CASRPGQGINYGYTF. For the CDR3, the DNA is TGTGCCAGCAGACCTGGACAGGGGATCAACTATGGCTACACCTTC.

This rearrangement joins TRBV29-1 to TRBJ2-7, with D perhaps TRBD1 (6 bases). The V and J ends lost 6 bases and 3 bases respectively, with 15 bases between them. The CDR3 totals 13 residues. Germline V lookup: CDR1 SQVTM, CDR2 ANQGSEA. The DNA for the CDR3 is TGCAGCGTACCGGGACATTCCAACTACGAGCAGTACTTC. It encodes CSVPGHSNYEQYF.

This clone was found a few times. The chain is built from TRBV28 and TRBJ2-4; no reliable D call. The CDR3 is 17 residues long. The germline V gene encodes CDR1 MDHEN and CDR2 SYDVKM. The V gene lost 4 bases and the J gene lost 0 bases, with 16 bases spanning the gap. The CDR3: CASSYPRLGLAKNIQYF. The CDR3 DNA reads as TGTGCCAGCAGTTACCCCCGGTTGGGTCTAGCCAAAAACATTCAGTACTTC.